This passage covers 18 T cell receptor beta chains from one sample sequenced in a study of T cells in Graves' hyperthyroidism and ophthalmopathy. Amplification targeted TCR beta CDR3 regions from RNA transcripts. Researchers ran a first-round RT-PCR on the TCR CDR3 using the HTBI primer set. TCRdb independently ran MiXCR on the multiplex PCR reads; one entry per CDR3 protein. Of a few hundred thousand distinct CDR3 sequences in the sample, approximately 15% were seen once. The sample comprised blood. The receptor source for this set is a woman between 18 and 30 years old with Graves' hyperthyroidism.

This clonotype appeared a few times. V and J are TRBV7-3 and TRBJ2-1; weak D call: TRBD2 (5 bases). Trimming pared 5 bases from V and 2 bases from J, leaving 13 bases between. The V gene's germline CDR1 is SGHTA and CDR2 FQGTGA. This CDR3 contains 15 residues. The CDR3 reads CASSKEAETYNEQFF. The CDR3 nucleotides are TGTGCCAGCAGCAAGGAGGCAGAAACCTACAATGAGCAGTTCTTC.

The table lists this clonotype with many counts. The chain couples TRBV12-3 or TRBV12-4 to TRBJ1-2; D remains ambiguous. The V gene lost 1 base and the J gene lost 4 bases, with 13 bases spanning the gap. The CDR3 length is 15 residues. CDR3 residues: CASSLGLELTYGYTF. CDR3 bases: TGTGCCAGCAGTTTAGGATTAGAGCTGACCTATGGCTACACCTTC.

Here the CDR3 reads CASSQTSGRFADTQYF. In nucleotides, the CDR3 is TGCGCCAGCAGCCAGACTAGCGGGAGGTTTGCAGATACGCAGTATTTT. The chain combines TRBV4-1 with TRBJ2-3, with 13 bases that match TRBD2. This CDR3 is built from 16 residues. Germline values: CDR1 MGHRA, CDR2 YSYEKL. V gave up 3 bases and J gave up 4 bases; unmatched junction bases: 4.

This clonotype was counted at least ten times. The chain is built from TRBV5-1 and TRBJ2-2, with TRBD2 matching 8 bases. The CDR3 runs 15 residues. Germline loops: CDR1 SGHRS, CDR2 YFSETQ. The V segment lost 4 bases and the J segment 3 bases; nucleotides outside the gene matches: 5. The CDR3 here is CASSPSAGDTGELFF. The CDR3 DNA follows: TGCGCCAGCAGCCCCTCAGCGGGAGACACCGGGGAGCTGTTTTTT. Using reference TRBV5-1 and TRBJ2-2 for the parts outside the CDR3, the full variable domain is KAGVTQTPRYLIKTRGQQVTLSCSPISGHRSVSWYQQTPGQGLQFLFEYFSETQRNKGNFPGRFSGRQFSNSRSEMNVSTLELGDSALYLCASSPSAGDTGELFFGEGSRLTVL.

Concerning this clonotype itself: At one boundary the junction diverges from the germline segment, which might be a read error. The chain carries TRBV29-1 and TRBJ1-2; unclear D gene. Germline CDR1 reads SQVTM; CDR2 reads ANQGSEA. The CDR3 consists of 12 residues. CDR3 sequence reads: CSVSRTGYDYTF. Written as DNA, the CDR3 is TGCAGCGTTTCCCGGACGGGATATGACTACACCTTC.

This chain uses TRBV12-3 or TRBV12-4 with TRBJ2-7, with D unresolved. The CDR3 length is 11 residues. Trimming removed 3 bases from V and 5 bases from J, with 5 bases in between. The CDR3 DNA sequence: TGTGCCAGCAGTTTTTTGGACGAGCAGTACTTC. This codes for CASSFLDEQYF.

This clonotype was detected only a few times. The chain recombines TRBV7-8 with TRBJ2-7; 12 bases map to TRBD2. The CDR3 contains 15 residues. CDR1 is SGHVS and CDR2 is FQNEAQ in the germline V gene. Trimming cost V 5 bases and J 5 bases; bases outside gene matches: 7. The CDR3 DNA reads as TGTGCCAGCAGCCAGAGGACTAGCGGGATCCACGAGCAGTACTTC. Translating gives CASSQRTSGIHEQYF.

Many counts were recorded for this clonotype. J is TRBJ1-4 and V is TRBV5-1; D may be TRBD1 (5 bases). The CDR3 is 14 amino acids. V was cut by 3 bases and J by 4 bases, with 10 bases left in between. The V gene's germline CDR1 is SGHRS and CDR2 YFSETQ. DNA for the CDR3: TGCGCCAGCAGCTGGGGACGGAATAATGAAAAACTGTTTTTT. Protein product: CASSWGRNNEKLFF.

The table lists this clonotype with many counts. This chain connects TRBV30 to TRBJ2-1; the D call may be TRBD1 or TRBD2 (6 bases each). This CDR3 comprises 14 residues. The germline V and J ends were trimmed by 7 bases and 4 bases, with 17 bases remaining between them. Germline values: CDR1 GTSNPN, CDR2 SVGIG (reference sequence). The DNA of the CDR3 is TGTGCCTTGAACGGGGGCGTAGGGTACAATGAGCAGTTCTTC. Translated, it gives CALNGGVGYNEQFF.

In this sample, this clonotype turned up many times. The chain uses TRBV6-5 and TRBJ2-5; TRBD2 matches 7 bases. This CDR3 contains 17 residues. The J segment lost 4 bases and the V segment lost 0 bases, leaving 11 bases of the junction unmatched. Germline V gene sequence: CDR1 MNHEY, CDR2 SVGAGI. This chain's CDR3 is CASSYSDPPLAVETQYF. In nucleotides, the CDR3 is TGTGCCAGCAGTTACTCCGACCCGCCGCTAGCGGTAGAGACCCAGTACTTC.

In its sample, this clonotype was seen many times. This chain joins TRBV7-8 and TRBJ2-3, with D unresolved. This CDR3 region has 15 residues. V was clipped by 3 bases and J by 1 base, with 11 bases between them. Germline-derived CDR1 and CDR2 are SGHVS and FQNEAQ. The CDR3 spells CASSFGTTRTDTQYF. The CDR3 DNA follows: TGTGCCAGCAGCTTCGGTACAACTCGCACAGATACGCAGTATTTT.

The chain links TRBV7-2 to TRBJ2-7; D gene ambiguous. The CDR3 spans 14 residues. The V gene lost 0 bases and the J gene lost 7 bases, with 13 bases spanning the gap. CDR1 SGHTA and CDR2 FQGNSA come from the germline V gene. CDR3 coding DNA: TGTGCCAGCAGCTTAGCGCTTCCCGGCTATGAGCAGTACGTC. Its translation is CASSLALPGYEQYV.

The table lists this clonotype with many counts. The chain carries TRBV2 and TRBJ1-1, with D perhaps TRBD1 (6 bases). There are 13 residues in the CDR3. V lost 0 bases, J lost 11 bases, and 13 bases lay in between. The germline V gene encodes CDR1 SNHLY and CDR2 FYNNEI. The chain's CDR3 is CASSEARGRRAFF. The CDR3 bases are TGTGCCAGCAGTGAAGCGCGGGGGCGACGTGCTTTCTTT.

This clonotype was counted ten times or more. J is TRBJ1-1 and V is TRBV7-9; possible D gene TRBD1, 5 bases. The CDR3 loop spans 14 amino acids. CDR1 is SEHNR, CDR2 FQNEAQ, per germline (reference sequence). Trimming shortened V by 4 bases and J by 4 bases, and 13 bases separated the two germline ends. The CDR3 region is CASSSGTLLTEAFF. CDR3 nucleotides: TGTGCCAGCAGCTCCGGGACCCTGCTCACTGAAGCTTTCTTT.

This clonotype appeared many times. The rearrangement uses TRBV12-3 or TRBV12-4 and TRBJ2-3; D unresolved. The germline V and J ends were trimmed by 7 bases and 5 bases, with 10 bases remaining between them. The CDR3 has 12 residues. The DNA for the CDR3 is TGTGCCAGCACCCTGGCACAAGATACGCAGTATTTT. It is translated as CASTLAQDTQYF.

Many counts were recorded for this clonotype. This rearrangement joins TRBV6-5 to TRBJ1-1; 9 bases align to TRBD1. The ends lost 2 bases at V and 0 bases at J; junction bases unmatched: 7. The CDR3 sequence is 17 residues long. The germline V gene encodes CDR1 MNHEY and CDR2 SVGAGI. The CDR3 sequence: CASSYRPGTGLNTEAFF. CDR3 in DNA: TGTGCCAGCAGTTACCGCCCCGGGACAGGGTTGAACACTGAAGCTTTCTTT.

This clonotype has only a few counts. The rearrangement joins TRBV20-1 to TRBJ2-1; maybe TRBD1 (5 bases). The CDR3 runs 13 residues. The germline gives CDR1 DFQATT, CDR2 SNEGSKA (reference sequence). Trimming removed 3 bases at V and 10 bases at J, with 16 bases between. The CDR3 here is CSASVGHPWEQFF. The CDR3 nucleotides are TGCAGTGCTAGCGTCGGACACCCTTGGGAGCAGTTCTTC.

The sample holds a few counts of this clonotype. The chain is built from TRBV5-1 and TRBJ2-7; 8 nucleotides align to TRBD2. The CDR3 contains 15 residues. Germline trimming cut 0 bases from V and 6 bases from J; bases unmatched to any gene: 8. From germline, CDR1 is SGHRS and CDR2 YFSETQ. CDR3: CASSLGPTTSGEQYF. CDR3 nucleotides: TGCGCCAGCAGCTTGGGCCCCACTACTAGCGGCGAGCAGTACTTC.